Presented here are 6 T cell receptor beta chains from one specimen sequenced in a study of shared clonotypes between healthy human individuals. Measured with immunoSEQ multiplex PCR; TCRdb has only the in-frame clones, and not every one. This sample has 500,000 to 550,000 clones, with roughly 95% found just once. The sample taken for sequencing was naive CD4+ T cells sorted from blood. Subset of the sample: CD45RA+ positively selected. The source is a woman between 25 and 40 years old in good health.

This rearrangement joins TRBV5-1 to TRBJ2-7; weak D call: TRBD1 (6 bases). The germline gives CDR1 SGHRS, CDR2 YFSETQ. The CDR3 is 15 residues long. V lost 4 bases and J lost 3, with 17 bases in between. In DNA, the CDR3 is TGCGCCAGCAGCACAAATCCGGGACATGTCTACGAGCAGTACTTC. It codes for CASSTNPGHVYEQYF. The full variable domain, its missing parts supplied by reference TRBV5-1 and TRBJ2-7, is KAGVTQTPRYLIKTRGQQVTLSCSPISGHRSVSWYQQTPGQGLQFLFEYFSETQRNKGNFPGRFSGRQFSNSRSEMNVSTLELGDSALYLCASSTNPGHVYEQYFGPGTRLTVT.

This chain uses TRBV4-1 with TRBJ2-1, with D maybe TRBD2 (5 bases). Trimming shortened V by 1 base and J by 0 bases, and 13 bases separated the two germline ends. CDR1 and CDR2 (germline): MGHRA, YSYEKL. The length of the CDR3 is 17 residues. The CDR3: CASSQVDSASSYNEQFF. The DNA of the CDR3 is TGCGCCAGCAGCCAAGTCGATAGCGCGAGCTCCTACAATGAGCAGTTCTTC.

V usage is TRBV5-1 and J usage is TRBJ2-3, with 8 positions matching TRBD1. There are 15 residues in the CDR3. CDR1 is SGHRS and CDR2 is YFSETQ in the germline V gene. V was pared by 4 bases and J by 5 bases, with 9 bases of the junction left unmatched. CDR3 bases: TGCGCCAGCAGCCCCCAGGACAGGGCACGAGATACGCAGTATTTT. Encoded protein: CASSPQDRARDTQYF. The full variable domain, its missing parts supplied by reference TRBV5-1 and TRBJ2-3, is KAGVTQTPRYLIKTRGQQVTLSCSPISGHRSVSWYQQTPGQGLQFLFEYFSETQRNKGNFPGRFSGRQFSNSRSEMNVSTLELGDSALYLCASSPQDRARDTQYFGPGTRLTVL.

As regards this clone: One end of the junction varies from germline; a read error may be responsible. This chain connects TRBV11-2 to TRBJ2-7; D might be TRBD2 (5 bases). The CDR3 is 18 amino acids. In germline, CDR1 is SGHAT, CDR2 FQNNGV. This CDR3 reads CASSPPGPTSKYSSEQYF. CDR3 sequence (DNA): TGTGCCAGCAGCCCTCCCGGTCCCACTAGTAAATATTCCTCCGAGCAGTACTTC.

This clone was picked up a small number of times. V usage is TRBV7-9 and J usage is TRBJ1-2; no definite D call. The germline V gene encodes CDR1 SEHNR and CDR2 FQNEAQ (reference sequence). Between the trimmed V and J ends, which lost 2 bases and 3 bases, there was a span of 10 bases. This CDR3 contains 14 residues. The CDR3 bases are TGTGCCAGCAGCTTAATAGGTCGGGACTATGGCTACACCTTC. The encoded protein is CASSLIGRDYGYTF.

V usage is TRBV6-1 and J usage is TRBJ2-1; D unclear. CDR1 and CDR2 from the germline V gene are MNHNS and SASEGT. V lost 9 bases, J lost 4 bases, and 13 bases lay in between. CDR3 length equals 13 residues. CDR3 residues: CARDRKSYNEQFF. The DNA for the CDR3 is TGTGCCAGGGACCGAAAGTCATACAATGAGCAGTTCTTC.